This is a list of T cell receptor beta chains from one sample in a study of CD8 T cells in Susac syndrome. In TCRdb, the immunoSEQ multiplex PCR reads were re-called with MiXCR into one record per CDR3 protein. Found here are under 200,000 distinct CDR3 sequences, approximately 94% of them singletons; the top ten hold 0.095% to 0.13%. What was sequenced was CD4+ T cells from PBMCs. Every receptor here comes from a human donor with Susac syndrome. Each CDR3 is given with its conserved first and last residue. A D gene is named only where the DNA matches it firmly. The listing skips clone size in some rows; elsewhere it reads once, few, many or a size class.

D gene	J gene	V gene	clone size	CDR3 protein	CDR3 DNA
TRBD1	TRBJ2-2	TRBV29-1	.	CSVADPGQGNDGELFF	TGCAGCGTTGCCGACCCTGGACAGGGCAACGACGGGGAGCTGTTTTTT
.	TRBJ2-5	TRBV30	.	CAWNGRGSETQYF	TGTGCCTGGAACGGCAGGGGATCGGAGACCCAGTACTTC
.	TRBJ1-2	TRBV9	.	CASEGGARGYTF	TGTGCCAGCGAAGGGGGGGCGAGGGGCTACACCTTC
.	TRBJ2-2	TRBV5-4	.	CASSWVGAGELFF	TGTGCCAGCAGCTGGGTGGGAGCCGGGGAGCTGTTTTTT
.	TRBJ1-1	TRBV20-1	.	CSASLDRNTEAFF	TGCAGTGCTAGTCTTGACAGGAACACTGAAGCTTTCTTT
.	TRBJ2-5	TRBV3-1	.	CASSWDWQETQYF	TGTGCCAGCAGCTGGGACTGGCAAGAGACCCAGTACTTC
.	TRBJ2-3	TRBV7-6	.	CASSPGLTLLYTQYF	TGTGCCAGCAGCCCGGGACTCACCCTGTTATATACGCAGTATTTT
.	TRBJ1-2	TRBV4-2	.	CASSQDNSARGGYTF	TGTGCCAGCAGCCAAGATAATTCAGCTCGGGGAGGCTACACCTTC
.	TRBJ2-5	TRBV4-2	.	CASSQAGLFGQETQYF	TGTGCCAGCAGCCAAGCCGGACTCTTCGGGCAGGAGACCCAGTACTTC
TRBD2	TRBJ2-1	TRBV12-3/TRBV12-4	.	CASRMGTSGVNEQFF	TGTGCCAGCCGAATGGGGACTAGCGGGGTCAATGAGCAGTTCTTC
.	TRBJ1-5	TRBV7-2	.	CASSLDQNQPQHF	TGTGCCAGCAGCTTAGACCAAAATCAGCCCCAGCATTTT
.	TRBJ2-2	TRBV19	once	CASSSGGRTGELFF	TGTGCCAGTAGTAGCGGGGGCCGAACCGGGGAGCTGTTTTTT
TRBD1	TRBJ2-7	TRBV2	.	CASSSGTGREQYF	TGTGCCAGCAGCTCCGGGACAGGCCGCGAGCAGTACTTC
.	TRBJ2-3	TRBV9	.	CASSPRGGHTDTQYF	TGTGCCAGCAGCCCTCGCGGGGGACACACAGATACGCAGTATTTT
TRBD1	TRBJ1-6	TRBV9	few	CASSLRTGNSPLHF	TGTGCCAGCAGCCTTCGGACAGGAAATTCACCCCTCCACTTT
.	TRBJ1-4	TRBV20-1	.	CSARGPNEKLFF	TGCAGTGCTAGAGGGCCCAATGAAAAACTGTTTTTT
.	TRBJ2-5	TRBV20-1	.	CSAWGGAYQETQYF	TGCAGTGCCTGGGGCGGGGCGTACCAAGAGACCCAGTACTTC
.	TRBJ2-5	TRBV20-1	once	CSAIGQGGGTQETQYF	TGCAGTGCGATAGGGCAGGGGGGGGGAACCCAAGAGACCCAGTACTTC
TRBD2	TRBJ2-3	TRBV3-1	.	CASSQEITTGGPDTQYF	TGTGCCAGCAGCCAAGAAATTACGACGGGGGGGCCTGATACGCAGTATTTT
.	TRBJ1-2	TRBV12-3/TRBV12-4	.	CASSLSAYDAYGYTF	TGTGCCAGCAGTTTGTCTGCCTACGACGCCTATGGCTACACCTTC
.	TRBJ2-1	TRBV20-1	.	CSARPPGTRGDNEQFF	TGCAGTGCTAGGCCCCCCGGGACCCGGGGTGACAATGAGCAGTTCTTC
.	TRBJ2-3	TRBV7-8	.	CASAKAGTDTQYF	TGTGCCAGCGCGAAAGCGGGCACAGATACGCAGTATTTT
TRBD1	TRBJ2-3	TRBV7-9	.	CASSPNRGTTDTQYF	TGTGCCAGCAGCCCCAACAGGGGGACCACAGATACGCAGTATTTT
TRBD1	TRBJ2-1	TRBV10-3	.	CAIRKGKQGSEQFF	TGTGCCATCAGGAAAGGGAAACAGGGGAGTGAGCAGTTCTTC
.	TRBJ2-1	TRBV5-1	.	CASSPVGSYNEQFF	TGCGCCAGCAGCCCCGTGGGTAGCTACAATGAGCAGTTCTTC
TRBD2	TRBJ2-1	TRBV30	.	CAWSVRRGNEQFF	TGTGCCTGGAGTGTACGGCGGGGGAATGAGCAGTTCTTC
.	TRBJ2-7	TRBV7-6	.	CASSWGTSSYEQYF	TGTGCCAGCAGCTGGGGGACAAGCTCCTACGAGCAGTACTTC
.	TRBJ2-5	TRBV5-4	.	CASSRTEETQYF	TGTGCCAGCAGCCGGACAGAAGAGACCCAGTACTTC
.	TRBJ2-1	TRBV20-1	.	CSARTEYNEQFF	TGCAGTGCTAGGACAGAATACAATGAGCAGTTCTTC
TRBD2	TRBJ2-3	TRBV20-1	.	CSLGGGGDTQYF	TGCAGTCTAGGCGGGGGGGGAGATACGCAGTATTTT
.	TRBJ2-7	TRBV7-9	.	CASSLAGTANYEQYF	TGTGCCAGCAGCTTAGCCGGGACTGCGAACTACGAGCAGTACTTC
TRBD2	TRBJ2-7	TRBV5-4	.	CASSPIQGGGIYEQYF	TGTGCCAGCAGCCCAATCCAGGGCGGGGGTATCTACGAGCAGTACTTC
.	TRBJ2-7	TRBV20-1	.	CSARQVGDEQYF	TGCAGTGCCAGACAGGTTGGGGATGAGCAGTACTTC
.	TRBJ2-5	TRBV27	.	CASSLVGLRQETQYF	TGTGCCAGCAGTTTAGTCGGGTTGAGGCAAGAGACCCAGTACTTC
.	TRBJ2-7	TRBV25-1	.	CASSEYRLSYEQYF	TGTGCCAGCAGTGAATATAGACTGAGCTACGAGCAGTACTTC
.	TRBJ1-1	TRBV6-5	.	CASSYSAGMTEAFF	TGTGCCAGCAGTTACTCGGCCGGAATGACTGAAGCTTTCTTT